Listed below are T cell receptor beta chains from one sample, sequenced in a study of T cells in Graves' hyperthyroidism and ophthalmopathy. A single record per CDR3 protein comes from TCRdb applying MiXCR to the multiplex PCR reads. The repertoire holds roughly 740,000 distinct CDR3 sequences, around 15% seen once, with approximately 8.4% in the top ten. The sample taken for sequencing was blood. Receptors originate from a man younger than 35 with Graves' hyperthyroidism. CDR3s include the opening cysteine and the closing phenylalanine or tryptophan. Each record gives: clone size, J gene, D gene, V gene, CDR3 DNA, CDR3 protein. A D gene is named only where the DNA matches it firmly. Not every row has a clone size; where given, it reads once, few, many or a size class.

- | TRBJ2-7 | TRBD2 | TRBV4-1 | TGCGCCAGCAGCCAGAGGTTCGCGGGAGGGCCTCACGAGCAGTACTTC | CASSQRFAGGPHEQYF
few | TRBJ2-7 | TRBD2 | TRBV3-1 | TGTGCCAGCAGCCAAGGCCCTAGCGGGAGCCGCGAGCAGTACTTC | CASSQGPSGSREQYF
- | TRBJ2-6 | TRBD1 | TRBV6-4 | TGTGCCAGCAGTTTCCAGGGGGTCCCTGGGGCCAACGTCCTGACTTTC | CASSFQGVPGANVLTF
- | TRBJ1-1 | - | TRBV2 | TGTGCCAGCAGTGAAGGGAGGCAGCTGAACACTGAAGCTTTCTTT | CASSEGRQLNTEAFF
few | TRBJ2-1 | - | TRBV3-1 | TGTGCCAGCAGCCAAGAAAGGACTCTGAGGGATGAGCAGTTCTTC | CASSQERTLRDEQFF
- | TRBJ1-1 | - | TRBV5-5 | TGTGCCAGCAGTCCGGGACATCCTTTGAACACTGAAGCTTTCTTT | CASSPGHPLNTEAFF
- | TRBJ2-7 | TRBD2 | TRBV10-3 | TGTGCCATCATGACTAGCGGAGCCAGAAACTACGAGCAGTACTTC | CAIMTSGARNYEQYF
few | TRBJ2-7 | - | TRBV29-1 | TGCAGCGTTGAAGTCCAGGGTAAAGGCTACGAGCAGTACTTC | CSVEVQGKGYEQYF
- | TRBJ2-7 | - | TRBV11-1 | TGTGCCAGCAGCCCGCCGGCTAGAAACTCCTACGAGCAGTACTTC | CASSPPARNSYEQYF
- | TRBJ2-1 | - | TRBV9 | TGTGCCAGCAGCCGGAGACCCTACAATGAGCAGTTCTTC | CASSRRPYNEQFF
few | TRBJ2-2 | - | TRBV19 | TGTGCCAGCACGACTACCCCTACCGGGGAGCTGTTTTTT | CASTTTPTGELFF
few | TRBJ2-7 | TRBD2 | TRBV20-1 | TGCAGTGCTAGAGTTACGGGGGGGGCGTACGAGCAGTACTTC | CSARVTGGAYEQYF
few | TRBJ2-2 | TRBD2 | TRBV20-1 | TGCAGTGCTAGTTGGGCGCGGGAGGGCCCCGGGGAGCTGTTTTTT | CSASWAREGPGELFF
few | TRBJ2-1 | TRBD2 | TRBV14 | TGTGCCAGCAGCCACCGACTAGCGGCCTCTAGGGATGAGCAGTTCTTC | CASSHRLAASRDEQFF
many | TRBJ2-5 | - | TRBV18 | TGTGCCAGCTCACCATCCCGGACGCAAGAGACCCAGTACTTC | CASSPSRTQETQYF
few | TRBJ2-1 | - | TRBV7-9 | TGTGCCAGCAGCTTAGCGCGGTGGAATGAGCAGTTCTTC | CASSLARWNEQFF
few | TRBJ2-5 | TRBD2 | TRBV7-9 | TGTGCCAGCAGCTTAGGACCGGGACTACGGGAGACCCAGTACTTC | CASSLGPGLRETQYF
- | TRBJ2-1 | - | TRBV2 | TGTGCCAGCAGTGGTGGTGGGGTAGACAATGAGCAGTTCTTC | CASSGGGVDNEQFF
- | TRBJ2-3 | TRBD1 | TRBV28 | TGTGCCAGCAGTCCGCACCCGGGACAGGGGCAGACAGATACGCAGTATTTT | CASSPHPGQGQTDTQYF
many | TRBJ1-2 | - | TRBV24-1 | TGTGCCCCCGTAGGAGGACGTAACTATGGCTACACCTTC | CAPVGGRNYGYTF
- | TRBJ2-7 | - | TRBV7-9 | TGTGCCAGCAGCTGGAGAAAGGGTACCGGGACGGAGAAATGGGAGCAGTACTTC | CASSWRKGTGTEKWEQYF
few | TRBJ2-5 | TRBD2 | TRBV9 | TGTGCCAGCAGCGTCAGAGTAGCGGGATTCCAAGAGACCCAGTACTTC | CASSVRVAGFQETQYF
many | TRBJ2-1 | TRBD2 | TRBV28 | TGTGCCAGCAGTCCCGGGACTAGCGGGAGAATCCCCTACAATGAGCAGTTCTTC | CASSPGTSGRIPYNEQFF
many | TRBJ2-5 | TRBD1 | TRBV6-1 | TGTGCCAGCAGTGCAGGCAGGGGGCGCGGGGAGACCCAGTACTTC | CASSAGRGRGETQYF
- | TRBJ2-1 | TRBD2 | TRBV29-1 | TGCAGCGTTCTTTCCCCAGCGGGAAAGTACAATGAGCAGTTCTTC | CSVLSPAGKYNEQFF
few | TRBJ1-1 | TRBD1 | TRBV14 | TGTGCCAGCAGCGCATACAGGGGCGGAGGTGAAGCTTTCTTT | CASSAYRGGGEAFF
- | TRBJ2-1 | - | TRBV18 | TGTGCCAGCTCACCACCATGGGGCGCCGATGGGGGGTACAATGAGCAGTTCTTC | CASSPPWGADGGYNEQFF
many | TRBJ2-5 | TRBD2 | TRBV20-1 | TGCAGTGCTAGGACCGCCAGACTAGCAGAGACCCAGTACTTC | CSARTARLAETQYF
- | TRBJ1-6 | - | TRBV6-2/TRBV6-3 | TGTGCCAGCAGTTCGAAGGGGACCTATAATTCACCCCTCCACTTT | CASSSKGTYNSPLHF
- | TRBJ2-5 | - | TRBV18 | TGTGCCAGCTCACCAGTACCGGGAAGGGAGACCCAGTACTTC | CASSPVPGRETQYF
- | TRBJ2-2 | - | TRBV6-2/TRBV6-3 | TGTGCCAGCAGTTACTCGGGGGCCGAAGGGGGCGGGGAGCTGTTTTTT | CASSYSGAEGGGELFF
many | TRBJ1-6 | TRBD1 | TRBV30 | TGTGCCTGGGCAGGGGACAGGGGGCATGGTAATTCACCCCTCCACTTT | CAWAGDRGHGNSPLHF
- | TRBJ2-1 | - | TRBV19 | TGTGCCAGTAGTATAGACAGGACAGTGGAGCAGTTCTTC | CASSIDRTVEQFF
many | TRBJ2-7 | TRBD1 | TRBV2 | TGTGCCAGCAGTTCGGACAGGGGTGGGGAGCAGTACTTC | CASSSDRGGEQYF
- | TRBJ2-7 | - | TRBV20-1 | TGCACCGCAACGGGACCGTCCTTCGAGCAGTACTTC | CTATGPSFEQYF
many | TRBJ2-7 | - | TRBV29-1 | TGCAGCGTTAGCGGCTCCTACGAGCAGTACTTC | CSVSGSYEQYF
many | TRBJ1-5 | - | TRBV20-1 | TGCAGTGCCTTCCGGGGCGACCCCAATCAGCCCCAGCATTTT | CSAFRGDPNQPQHF
many | TRBJ2-1 | TRBD2 | TRBV2 | TGTGCCAGCAGTAGCCCTTTAGCGGGAGTTTACAATGAGCAGTTCTTC | CASSSPLAGVYNEQFF
few | TRBJ1-1 | TRBD1 | TRBV12-5 | TGTGCTAGTGGTTTGGTTCTAACAGGGGACCAGGAAATGGAAGCTTTCTTT | CASGLVLTGDQEMEAFF
- | TRBJ1-5 | - | TRBV27 | TGTGCCAGCAGTTTAGCGGTGGGCAATCGGCCCCAGCATTTT | CASSLAVGNRPQHF
- | TRBJ2-1 | - | TRBV24-1 | TGTGCCACCAGTGCGGAGGGGGAGACGCTGGACAATGAGCAGTTCTTC | CATSAEGETLDNEQFF
many | TRBJ1-5 | - | TRBV2 | TGTGCCAGCAGTTCCGCAAATAGCAATCAGCCCCAGCATTTT | CASSSANSNQPQHF
many | TRBJ2-1 | - | TRBV11-2 | TGTGCCAGCAGCCCCGGGACTCGTAAGTTCTTC | CASSPGTRKFF